One sample yielded the 31 T cell receptor beta chains listed below, sequenced in a study of CD8+CD57+ T cells in acquired aplastic anemia. Profiling that covered TCR beta VDJ and CDR3 relied on genomic DNA as its template. Using its own MiXCR run on the reads, TCRdb lists one record per CDR3 protein. This table holds 100,000 to 150,000 distinct CDR3 sequences, about 50% found once. Previously, flow cytometry had revealed CD8+CD57+ cell expansion in the patients chosen for sequencing. What was sequenced was sorted CD4+, CD8+, or CD8+CD57+ T cells (not recorded which) from PBMCs. These receptors were collected from a human donor with aplastic anemia.

The chain employs TRBV28 and TRBJ2-7; D gene unclear. Germline lookup yields CDR1 MDHEN and CDR2 SYDVKM. Trimming pared 8 bases from V and 6 bases from J, leaving 17 bases between. The CDR3 has 13 amino acids. The CDR3 here is CASALVAYCEQYF. CDR3 coding DNA: TGTGCCAGCGCGCTGGTAGCCTACTGCGAGCAGTACTTC.

The V and J genes are TRBV7-9 and TRBJ1-2; the match to TRBD1 covers 8 bases. Germline assignment: CDR1 SEHNR and CDR2 FQNEAQ (reference sequence). The V gene end was trimmed by 6 bases and the J gene end by 7 bases; junction bases not matched to a gene: 7. CDR3 length: 13 residues. CDR3 DNA sequence: TGTGCCAGCAGACCGGACAGGGACTCTGGCTACACCTTC. It translates to CASRPDRDSGYTF.

The chain employs TRBV6-1 and TRBJ2-7, with no clear D. CDR1 and CDR2 (germline): MNHNS, SASEGT. The V end was cut by 6 bases, the J end by 3 bases, with 15 bases between. This CDR3 region has 14 residues. The CDR3 region is CASSSNPRGYEQYF. In DNA form, the CDR3 reads TGTGCCAGCAGCTCGAACCCCAGAGGCTACGAGCAGTACTTC.

This clonotype was found many times. The rearrangement uses TRBV15 and TRBJ2-2; 7 positions agree with TRBD1. The CDR3 sequence is 13 residues long. The V gene end was trimmed by 3 bases and the J gene end by 11 bases; junction bases not matched to a gene: 6. Germline V CDR1 and CDR2: LNHNV, YYDKDF (reference sequence). CDR3 in amino acids: CATSRATGDELFF. In nucleotides, the CDR3 is TGTGCCACCAGCAGGGCCACAGGGGATGAGCTGTTTTTT.

This clonotype has a count of ten or more. The rearrangement uses TRBV7-9 and TRBJ2-7, with 7 positions matching TRBD1. The CDR3 runs to 15 residues. The germline CDR1 and CDR2 sequences are SEHNR and FQNEAQ (reference sequence). After removal of 6 bases from V and 3 bases from J, the junction contained 11 bases not matched to a gene. The CDR3 region is CASSFTDRANYEQYF. CDR3 sequence (DNA): TGTGCCAGCAGTTTCACCGACAGGGCCAACTACGAGCAGTACTTC.

The chain links TRBV5-1 to TRBJ2-7; D is unclear. Germline lookup yields CDR1 SGHRS and CDR2 YFSETQ. The CDR3 runs 15 residues. V was clipped by 0 bases and J by 3 bases, with 13 bases between them. The chain's CDR3 is CASSLVAGSGYEQYF. DNA for the CDR3: TGCGCCAGCAGCTTGGTGGCAGGATCGGGCTACGAGCAGTACTTC.

The chain uses TRBV15 and TRBJ1-5; 7 nucleotides align to TRBD1. V was pared by 0 bases and J by 7 bases, with 9 bases of the junction left unmatched. This CDR3 spans 16 amino acids. The germline gives CDR1 LNHNV, CDR2 YYDKDF (reference sequence). This CDR3 reads CATSRDKGGRGQPQHF. For the CDR3, the DNA is TGTGCCACCAGCAGAGATAAAGGGGGCCGGGGACAGCCCCAGCATTTT.

This clonotype occurred many times. This chain connects TRBV6-5 to TRBJ1-1; D call uncertain. The V end was cut by 4 bases, the J end by 1 base, with 7 bases between. The CDR3 is 13 residues long. Germline values: CDR1 MNHEY, CDR2 SVGAGI. The CDR3 loop reads CASSFAANTEAFF. CDR3 DNA sequence: TGTGCCAGCAGTTTTGCAGCGAACACTGAAGCTTTCTTT.

In its sample, this clonotype was seen many times. As DNA, the CDR3 is TGTGCCAGTACCCCCCGGACCAGGGTTTCCACTGAAGCTTTCTTT. This encodes CASTPRTRVSTEAFF. This chain joins TRBV19 and TRBJ1-1; maybe TRBD1 (5 bases). The CDR3 spans 15 residues. Germline V gene data show CDR1 as LNHDA and CDR2 as SQIVND (reference sequence). The V end was cut by 7 bases, the J end by 4 bases, with 19 bases between.

The V call is TRBV7-8, the J call TRBJ2-2, with 12 bases matching TRBD1. Unmatched junction bases numbered 4, after V lost 7 bases and J lost 7 bases. Germline V CDR1 and CDR2: SGHVS, FQNEAQ. The CDR3 is 14 residues long. CDR3 bases: TGTGCCAGCACCGGGACAGGGGGCTTCGGGGAGCTGTTTTTT. Its translation: CASTGTGGFGELFF.

The rearrangement joins TRBV20-1 to TRBJ2-7, with 7 bases fitting TRBD1. After removal of 5 bases from V and 6 bases from J, the junction contained 16 bases not matched to a gene. Germline CDR1 reads DFQATT; CDR2 reads SNEGSKA (reference sequence). The CDR3 length is 15 residues. CDR3 sequence reads: CSAHRGRGDGTEQYF. The CDR3 DNA sequence: TGCAGTGCTCACAGGGGCCGAGGAGACGGTACCGAGCAGTACTTC.

This clonotype was recorded at least ten times. CDR3 bases: TGTGCCAGCAGCTTAGAGGGCGGACAAGAGACCCAGTACTTC. Its translation: CASSLEGGQETQYF. The chain has TRBV7-9 and TRBJ2-5; the D is unclear. The CDR3 spans 14 residues. From germline, CDR1 is SEHNR and CDR2 FQNEAQ (reference sequence). Trimming stripped 1 base from V and 2 bases from J, with 8 bases between.

The sample holds many counts of this clonotype. The V and J genes are TRBV4-2 and TRBJ2-5; D might be TRBD2 (8 bases). CDR1 is LGHNA and CDR2 is YNFKEQ in the germline V gene. This CDR3 contains 18 residues. V was clipped by 11 bases and J by 4 bases, with 32 bases between them. Written as DNA, the CDR3 is TGTGCCGCGCAGCGGGGGACAGATACCCTGCTTACGGGAGAGACCCAGTACTTC. It translates to CAAQRGTDTLLTGETQYF.

This chain connects TRBV2 to TRBJ2-1; D is possibly TRBD2 (6 bases). The V and J ends lost 5 bases and 8 bases respectively, with 16 bases between them. This CDR3 is 14 amino acids long. Per germline, CDR1 SNHLY and CDR2 FYNNEI. This chain's CDR3 is CASSSRDSRDEQFF. The DNA for the CDR3 is TGTGCCAGCAGTTCCCGGGACTCTAGGGATGAGCAGTTCTTC.

The J gene is TRBJ2-3, the V gene TRBV7-2; no clear D gene. The CDR3 contains 13 residues. V dropped 5 bases and J dropped 2 bases, with 8 bases sitting between them. The germline V gene encodes CDR1 SGHTA and CDR2 FQGNSA. In DNA form, the CDR3 reads TGTGCCAGCAGCACCGCCTACACAGATACGCAGTATTTT. Amino acid sequence: CASSTAYTDTQYF.

This chain connects TRBV7-2 to TRBJ2-3; D gene ambiguous. CDR3 size: 13 residues. Germline lookup yields CDR1 SGHTA and CDR2 FQGNSA. Trimming took off 6 bases at V and 6 bases at J, with 13 bases between the two ends. CDR3: CASSPLVADTQYF. As DNA, the CDR3 is TGTGCCAGCAGTCCTCTAGTTGCCGATACGCAGTATTTT.

The chain uses TRBV19 and TRBJ1-4; TRBD1 is a possible D gene (5 bases). This CDR3 has 13 residues. The V end lost 4 bases, the J end lost 7 bases, and 10 bases lay between the germline ends. CDR1 is LNHDA and CDR2 is SQIVND in the germline V gene (reference sequence). DNA for the CDR3: TGTGCCAGTAGTACCCCGGGACGTGAAAAACTGTTTTTT. Translated: CASSTPGREKLFF. Supplemented by reference TRBV19 and TRBJ1-4, the full variable domain reads DGGITQSPKYLFRKEGQNVTLSCEQNLNHDAMYWYRQDPGQGLRLIYYSQIVNDFQKGDIAEGYSVSREKKESFPLTVTSAQKNPTAFYLCASSTPGREKLFFGSGTQLSVL.

This clonotype was picked up many times. The gene calls are TRBV5-1 and TRBJ2-7; 8 positions match TRBD2. The CDR3 length is 13 residues. Per germline, CDR1 SGHRS and CDR2 YFSETQ. The V and J ends lost 4 bases and 3 bases, in that order; junction bases with no gene match: 3. The CDR3 is CASSAAGGYEQYF. As DNA, the CDR3 is TGCGCCAGCAGCGCCGCGGGGGGCTACGAGCAGTACTTC. Drawing the rest from reference TRBV5-1 and TRBJ2-7, the complete variable domain is KAGVTQTPRYLIKTRGQQVTLSCSPISGHRSVSWYQQTPGQGLQFLFEYFSETQRNKGNFPGRFSGRQFSNSRSEMNVSTLELGDSALYLCASSAAGGYEQYFGPGTRLTVT.

The chain couples TRBV20-1 to TRBJ2-1, with a possible D match to TRBD1 (6 bases). This CDR3 has 15 amino acids. The V and J ends lost 0 bases and 7 bases respectively, with 16 bases between them. Germline loops: CDR1 DFQATT, CDR2 SNEGSKA (reference sequence). CDR3: CSARDLQGFQNEQFF. The CDR3 coding sequence is TGCAGTGCTAGAGATTTGCAGGGGTTTCAGAATGAGCAGTTCTTC.

This chain links TRBV7-2 with TRBJ2-7; 7 bases fit TRBD2. This CDR3 has 14 residues. J gave up 7 bases and V 6 bases, and 12 bases lay outside the gene matches. CDR1 is SGHTA and CDR2 is FQGNSA in the germline V gene. The DNA for the CDR3 is TGTGCCAGCAGTTCGAGCGGGACCGCTTGGGAGCAGTACTTC. It yields the protein CASSSSGTAWEQYF. The complete variable domain, with remaining parts taken from reference TRBV7-2 and TRBJ2-7, reads GAGVSQSPSNKVTEKGKDVELRCDPISGHTALYWYRQSLGQGLEFLIYFQGNSAPDKSGLPSDRFSAERTGGSVSTLTIQRTQQEDSAVYLCASSSSGTAWEQYFGPGTRLTVT.

The sample holds many counts of this clonotype. V gene TRBV6-5 combines with J gene TRBJ2-3, with D perhaps being TRBD1 or TRBD2 (5 bases each). CDR3 length: 16 residues. V was clipped by 4 bases and J by 1 base, with 15 bases between them. Germline loops: CDR1 MNHEY, CDR2 SVGAGI. CDR3 sequence reads: CASSLGLGAGTDTQYF. The CDR3 DNA reads as TGTGCCAGCAGTTTAGGACTTGGGGCCGGCACAGATACGCAGTATTTT.

In its sample, this clonotype was seen a few times. The chain is built from TRBV25-1 and TRBJ1-2; possibly TRBD1 for D (6 bases). The germline V and J ends were trimmed by 5 bases and 2 bases, with 9 bases remaining between them. Looked up from germline, CDR1 is MGHDK and CDR2 is SYGVNS. The CDR3 consists of 13 residues. In nucleotides, the CDR3 is TGTGCCAGCAGTAAACAGGGAAACTATGGCTACACCTTC. Its protein is CASSKQGNYGYTF.

This clonotype was observed many times. The chain links TRBV6-4 to TRBJ1-5, with D unresolved. Germline V CDR1 and CDR2: MRHNA, SNTAGT. The CDR3 has 14 residues. Trimming removed 10 bases from V and 0 bases from J, with 13 bases in between. The CDR3 loop is CAIALWDSNQPQHF. CDR3 nucleotides: TGTGCCATCGCCCTTTGGGATAGCAATCAGCCCCAGCATTTT.

The chain employs TRBV19 and TRBJ1-1; possible D gene TRBD1, 5 bases. The V gene lost 5 bases and the J gene lost 5 bases, with 12 bases spanning the gap. The CDR3 has 13 amino acids. Germline CDR1 is LNHDA and CDR2 is SQIVND (reference sequence). CDR3 sequence: CASSGQSATEAFF. DNA for the CDR3: TGTGCCAGTAGTGGACAAAGTGCGACTGAAGCTTTCTTT. The variable domain in full, with the rest retrieved from reference TRBV19 and TRBJ1-1, is DGGITQSPKYLFRKEGQNVTLSCEQNLNHDAMYWYRQDPGQGLRLIYYSQIVNDFQKGDIAEGYSVSREKKESFPLTVTSAQKNPTAFYLCASSGQSATEAFFGQGTRLTVV.

This clonotype has at least ten counts. The J gene is TRBJ2-2, the V gene TRBV15; D is possibly TRBD2 (6 bases). CDR3 length equals 15 residues. Trimming shortened V by 1 base and J by 4 bases, and 10 bases separated the two germline ends. Germline V lookup: CDR1 LNHNV, CDR2 YYDKDF (reference sequence). The CDR3 is CATSRVLAGTGELFF. CDR3 nucleotide sequence: TGTGCCACCAGCAGAGTACTAGCAGGCACCGGGGAGCTGTTTTTT. Together with reference TRBV15 and TRBJ2-2, the CDR3 gives the full variable domain: DAMVIQNPRYQVTQFGKPVTLSCSQTLNHNVMYWYQQKSSQAPKLLFHYYDKDFNNEADTPDNFQSRRPNTSFCFLDIRSPGLGDTAMYLCATSRVLAGTGELFFGEGSRLTVL.

The chain has TRBV20-1 and TRBJ2-5; 13 bases fit TRBD2. This CDR3 is built from 15 residues. Trimming cost V 5 bases and J 3 bases; bases outside gene matches: 6. Germline assignment: CDR1 DFQATT and CDR2 SNEGSKA (reference sequence). CDR3 sequence reads: CSAYPGLAGEETQYF. CDR3 coding DNA: TGCAGTGCTTACCCCGGACTAGCGGGGGAAGAGACCCAGTACTTC.

V usage is TRBV5-4 and J usage is TRBJ1-1; D ambiguous. Trimming shortened V by 7 bases and J by 0 bases, and 10 bases separated the two germline ends. This CDR3 is 13 amino acids long. The germline V gene encodes CDR1 SGHNT and CDR2 YYREEE (reference sequence). The CDR3 coding sequence is TGTGCCAGCCTGGACTCCTTGAACACTGAAGCTTTCTTT. Its protein is CASLDSLNTEAFF.

This clonotype was seen repeatedly, ten times or more. CDR3 residues: CASSSGDGSYEQYF. The DNA for the CDR3 is TGTGCCAGCAGCTCAGGGGATGGTTCCTACGAGCAGTACTTC. The chain joins TRBV9 to TRBJ2-7; TRBD1 might be the D (6 bases). Germline V gene data show CDR1 as SGDLS and CDR2 as YYNGEE. Trimming shortened V by 4 bases and J by 1 base, and 12 bases separated the two germline ends. CDR3 length: 14 amino acids.

V and J are TRBV5-1 and TRBJ1-1, with 8 bases identical to TRBD1. The length of the CDR3 is 17 residues. Germline V gene lookup returns CDR1 SGHRS and CDR2 YFSETQ. V shed 2 bases, J shed 2 bases, and the junction held 11 bases outside the gene matches. The CDR3 sequence is CASSFPDREVTNTEAFF. The CDR3 nucleotides read TGCGCCAGCAGCTTCCCGGACAGGGAAGTCACCAACACTGAAGCTTTCTTT.

In this sample, this clonotype turned up many times. The rearrangement links TRBV6-1 to TRBJ2-7, with 7 bases that match TRBD1. CDR1 MNHNS and CDR2 SASEGT come from the germline V gene. This CDR3 is 14 amino acids long. V trimming: 6 bases; J trimming: 2 bases; junction bases outside the gene matches: 7. The CDR3: CASSHSTGAYEQYF. The DNA of the CDR3 is TGTGCCAGCAGCCACAGTACAGGGGCCTACGAGCAGTACTTC.

The V gene is TRBV24-1, the J gene TRBJ2-3; the D gene is possibly TRBD1 (6 bases). Germline V gene lookup returns CDR1 KGHDR and CDR2 SFDVKD. The CDR3 covers 16 residues. V gave up 5 bases and J gave up 4 bases, with 18 bases separating them. The chain's CDR3 is CATSANRETSPDTQYF. The CDR3 coding sequence is TGTGCCACCAGTGCCAACAGGGAGACGAGTCCAGATACGCAGTATTTT.